The 17 T cell receptor beta chains below come from one sample, sequenced in a study of blood T cell repertoires in COVID-19. Here immunoSEQ multiplex PCR was the method, and the copy in TCRdb shows in-frame clones only, minus some. The table has approximately 97,000 clones, about 87% seen once. The sequenced sample consisted of peripheral blood. The receptors stem from a man aged 45-65 years with active or convalescent COVID-19.

The chain recombines TRBV24-1 with TRBJ2-5; 16 bases map to TRBD2. This CDR3 has 16 residues. The junction had 2 bases not matched to a gene; V was cut back by 3 bases and J by 5 bases. Germline lookup yields CDR1 KGHDR and CDR2 SFDVKD. CDR3 DNA sequence: TGTGCCACCAGTGATGGGACTAGCGGGGGGGCGGAGACCCAGTACTTC. This translates into CATSDGTSGGAETQYF.

V gene TRBV28 combines with J gene TRBJ2-7; 9 bases agree with TRBD2. The V segment lost 5 bases and the J segment 3 bases; nucleotides outside the gene matches: 5. This CDR3 is built from 14 residues. CDR1 is MDHEN, CDR2 SYDVKM, per germline. Written as DNA, the CDR3 is TGTGCCAGCAGTCCCGCGGGAGGGCTCTACGAGCAGTACTTC. It translates to CASSPAGGLYEQYF.

The J gene is TRBJ2-1, the V gene TRBV18; 10 bases match TRBD1. The CDR3 length is 15 residues. Germline V gene lookup returns CDR1 KGHSH and CDR2 LQKENI. Trimming cost V 4 bases and J 1 base; bases outside gene matches: 1. As DNA, the CDR3 is TGTGCCAGCTCACGGGGACAGGGGTCCTACAATGAGCAGTTCTTC. Its protein product is CASSRGQGSYNEQFF. The complete variable domain, with remaining parts taken from reference TRBV18 and TRBJ2-1, reads NAGVMQNPRHLVRRRGQEARLRCSPMKGHSHVYWYRQLPEEGLKFMVYLQKENIIDESGMPKERFSAEFPKEGPSILRIQQVVRGDSAAYFCASSRGQGSYNEQFFGPGTRLTVL.

The chain combines TRBV3-1 (or the pseudogene TRBV3-2) with TRBJ1-1; 9 nucleotides line up with TRBD1. The CDR3 consists of 16 residues. Losses at the gene ends were 4 bases for V and 1 base for J; bases not matched to a gene: 7. Germline loops: CDR1 LGHDT, CDR2 YNNKEL (reference sequence). In DNA form, the CDR3 reads TGTGCCAGCAGCCGTCCCGGGACAGGGTCGAACACTGAAGCTTTCTTT. Protein product: CASSRPGTGSNTEAFF.

The V call is TRBV30, the J call TRBJ2-6, with no clear D. CDR1 GTSNPN and CDR2 SVGIG come from the germline V gene (reference sequence). Trimming stripped 3 bases from V and 0 bases from J, with 6 bases between. This CDR3 is 14 amino acids long. The CDR3 protein is CAWSPLSGANVLTF. CDR3 DNA sequence: TGTGCCTGGAGCCCACTCTCTGGGGCCAACGTCCTGACTTTC. Full variable domain (outside the CDR3, taken from reference TRBV30 and TRBJ2-6): SQTIHQWPATLVQPVGSPLSLECTVEGTSNPNLYWYRQAAGRGLQLLFYSVGIGQISSEVPQNLSASRPQDRQFILSSKKLLLSDSGFYLCAWSPLSGANVLTFGAGSRLTVL.

The rearrangement links TRBV18 to TRBJ1-1, with 7 bases aligning to TRBD1. The trim removed 0 bases at V and 5 bases at J, leaving 12 bases unmatched. Looked up from germline, CDR1 is KGHSH and CDR2 is LQKENI. This CDR3 contains 17 residues. The CDR3, as DNA: TGTGCCAGCTCACCACCTCAGGGGGGAATCCTGGGAACTGAAGCTTTCTTT. This codes for CASSPPQGGILGTEAFF. Using reference TRBV18 and TRBJ1-1 for the parts outside the CDR3, the full variable domain is NAGVMQNPRHLVRRRGQEARLRCSPMKGHSHVYWYRQLPEEGLKFMVYLQKENIIDESGMPKERFSAEFPKEGPSILRIQQVVRGDSAAYFCASSPPQGGILGTEAFFGQGTRLTVV.

V usage is TRBV21-1 and J usage is TRBJ2-1; the table's D call, TRBD2, was not checked against the DNA. TRBV21-1 is described as a pseudogene. This CDR3 contains 17 residues. CDR3 nucleotides: TGTGCCAGCAGCAAGTTTGGAGCGGGGGGAATCTACAATGAGCAGTTCTTC. Translation gives CASSKFGAGGIYNEQFF.

The chain combines TRBV30 with TRBJ2-1, with TRBD2 matching over 12 bases. The CDR3 length is 15 residues. With V trimmed by 4 bases and J by 8 bases, 9 bases remained unmatched. CDR1 is GTSNPN and CDR2 is SVGIG in the germline V gene (reference sequence). This CDR3 reads CAWTLRASGGDEQFF. The DNA for the CDR3 is TGTGCCTGGACGTTGCGGGCTAGCGGGGGGGATGAGCAGTTCTTC.

CDR3 coding DNA: TGTGCCAGCCTAGCGGGGGGCCGTACCGGGGAGCTGTTTTTT. It is translated as CASLAGGRTGELFF. The chain employs TRBV27 and TRBJ2-2, with 11 bases that match TRBD2. The CDR3 sequence is 14 residues long. Germline CDR1 is MNHEY and CDR2 is SMNVEV (reference sequence). The V gene end was trimmed by 8 bases and the J gene end by 5 bases; junction bases not matched to a gene: 4.

V and J are TRBV6-5 and TRBJ1-6; D uncertain. V dropped 0 bases and J dropped 9 bases, with 6 bases sitting between them. There are 13 residues in the CDR3. Germline assignment: CDR1 MNHEY and CDR2 SVGAGI. The CDR3 nucleotides read TGTGCCAGCAGTTACTCCGGGAGTTCACCCCTCCACTTT. Residues: CASSYSGSSPLHF.

The count of this clone is one. As DNA, the CDR3 is TGTGCCAGCAGTGAGTCCCACAGGTCACCCCTCCACTTT. Its translation: CASSESHRSPLHF. The gene calls are TRBV6-1 and TRBJ1-6, with D perhaps matching TRBD1 (5 bases). Germline V gene sequence: CDR1 MNHNS, CDR2 SASEGT. V was trimmed by 3 bases and J by 10 bases, leaving 10 bases between them. The CDR3 length is 13 residues.

CDR3 residues: CASQTVPTEAFF. CDR3 DNA: TGTGCCAGCCAGACAGTCCCCACTGAAGCTTTCTTT. The chain links TRBV2 to TRBJ1-1, with D possibly matching TRBD1 (5 bases). The germline V gene has CDR1 SNHLY and CDR2 FYNNEI. The CDR3 is 12 amino acids. Deletions cut 8 bases from V and 4 bases from J, with 11 bases between.

The gene calls are TRBV7-9 and TRBJ2-5, with 9 bases aligning to TRBD2. This CDR3 comprises 17 residues. V gave up 1 base and J gave up 4 bases; unmatched junction bases: 10. The V gene's germline CDR1 is SEHNR and CDR2 FQNEAQ (reference sequence). The CDR3 bases are TGTGCCAGCAGCTTAGACCTAGCGGGGATGAGAGGAGAGACCCAGTACTTC. Its protein product is CASSLDLAGMRGETQYF.

This chain links TRBV2 with TRBJ1-2; D possibly corresponds to TRBD1 (5 bases). CDR3 length: 14 amino acids. The germline gives CDR1 SNHLY, CDR2 FYNNEI. V dropped 6 bases and J dropped 8 bases, with 19 bases sitting between them. The chain's CDR3 is CASRGEGLGRGYTF. CDR3 in DNA: TGTGCCAGCAGGGGGGAGGGGCTGGGCAGAGGCTACACCTTC.

This sequence joins TRBV19 and TRBJ1-1, with D perhaps TRBD1 (5 bases). Germline V CDR1 and CDR2: LNHDA, SQIVND (reference sequence). V lost 7 bases to trimming and J lost 0 bases, with 15 bases between them. The CDR3 is made up of 15 amino acids. CDR3 protein: CASKGADGLNTEAFF. Here the CDR3 DNA reads TGTGCCAGTAAAGGGGCCGACGGCCTGAACACTGAAGCTTTCTTT.

This chain uses TRBV5-4 with TRBJ2-2; D is perhaps TRBD1 (6 bases). Germline assignment: CDR1 SGHNT and CDR2 YYREEE (reference sequence). V shed 4 bases and J shed 8 bases, with 9 bases lying between them. The CDR3 is 12 amino acids. The CDR3 loop reads CASSLGAGELFF. The CDR3 nucleotides read TGTGCCAGCAGCCTGGGGGCGGGGGAGCTGTTTTTT.

The chain is built from TRBV5-5 and TRBJ2-5; D not resolved. The germline V gene has CDR1 SGHKS and CDR2 YYEKEE (reference sequence). The ends were cut back, 1 base at V and 2 bases at J, with 9 bases in the middle. The CDR3 sequence is 14 residues long. CDR3 DNA sequence: TGTGCCAGCAGCTTGTCGAGACAACAAGAGACCCAGTACTTC. This sequence encodes CASSLSRQQETQYF.